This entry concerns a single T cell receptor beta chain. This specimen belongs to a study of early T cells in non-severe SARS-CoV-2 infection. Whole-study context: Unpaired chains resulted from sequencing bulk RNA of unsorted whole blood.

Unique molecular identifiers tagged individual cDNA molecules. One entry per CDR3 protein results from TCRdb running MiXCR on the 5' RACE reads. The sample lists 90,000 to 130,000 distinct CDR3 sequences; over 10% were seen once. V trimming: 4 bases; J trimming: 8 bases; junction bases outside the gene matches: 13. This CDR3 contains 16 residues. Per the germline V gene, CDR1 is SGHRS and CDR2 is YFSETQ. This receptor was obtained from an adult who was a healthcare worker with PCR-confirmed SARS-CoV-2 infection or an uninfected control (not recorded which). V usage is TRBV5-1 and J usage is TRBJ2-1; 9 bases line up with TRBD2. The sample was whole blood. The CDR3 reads CASSPGLAGPRDEQFF. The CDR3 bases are TGCGCCAGCAGCCCCGGGCTAGCGGGGCCTCGGGATGAGCAGTTCTTC.